The 19 T cell receptor beta chains listed next were all sequenced from one sample in a study of T cell changes during pregnancy in multiple sclerosis. The repertoire was sequenced with immunoSEQ multiplex PCR; TCRdb's copy has only in-frame clones and lacks some. The data show under 70,000 clones, 80% to 95% seen once. The sequences come from CD4+ T cells from peripheral blood mononuclear cells, collected after pregnancy. These receptors all stem from a female donor with multiple sclerosis, enrolled in a pregnancy study.

This sequence joins TRBV10-3 and TRBJ1-2; possibly TRBD1 for D (5 bases). Deletions cut 3 bases from V and 4 bases from J, with 24 bases between. The CDR3 extends over 18 amino acids. CDR1 ENHRY and CDR2 SYGVKD come from the germline V gene. CDR3 in DNA: TGTGCCATCAGTGACTTCGGGCAGGGCAGTAACGTCGGCTATGGCTACACCTTC. Protein product: CAISDFGQGSNVGYGYTF.

The genes are TRBV6-6 and TRBJ2-2, with TRBD1 as a possible D gene (6 bases). Trimming removed 6 bases at V and 6 bases at J, with 17 bases between. The CDR3 is 15 residues long. The germline V gene encodes CDR1 MNHNY and CDR2 SVGAGI (reference sequence). CDR3 loop: CASRPGTIRPGELFF. CDR3 coding DNA: TGTGCCAGCAGGCCCGGGACAATCCGACCCGGGGAGCTGTTTTTT.

This chain uses TRBV11-2 with TRBJ1-1, with 7 bases identical to TRBD1. J was trimmed by 3 bases and V by 5 bases; bases with no gene match: 9. This CDR3 has 15 amino acids. Germline values: CDR1 SGHAT, CDR2 FQNNGV. CDR3 loop: CASSPYEGAYTEAFF. DNA for the CDR3: TGTGCCAGCAGCCCCTATGAGGGGGCTTACACTGAAGCTTTCTTT.

The chain links TRBV9 to TRBJ2-1; D is perhaps TRBD1 (5 bases). The ends were cut back, 0 bases at V and 8 bases at J, with 12 bases in the middle. The CDR3 is made up of 14 amino acids. Germline CDR1 and CDR2: SGDLS and YYNGEE. In nucleotides, the CDR3 is TGTGCCAGCAGCGTAGAACGCTGGGGCGATGAGCAGTTCTTC. Protein product: CASSVERWGDEQFF.

This chain links TRBV9 with TRBJ2-5, with 9 bases fitting TRBD2. Germline V gene data show CDR1 as SGDLS and CDR2 as YYNGEE. Losses at the gene ends were 0 bases for V and 5 bases for J; bases not matched to a gene: 17. The CDR3 is made up of 19 amino acids. CDR3 nucleotide sequence: TGTGCCAGCAGCGTAGGAGTCTGGGGCGGGGGGGCGGTTCTCGAGACCCAGTACTTC. Its translation is CASSVGVWGGGAVLETQYF.

J is TRBJ2-7 and V is TRBV18; 7 bases agree with TRBD1. Germline CDR1 and CDR2: KGHSH and LQKENI. The CDR3 consists of 14 residues. Germline trimming cut 4 bases from V and 3 bases from J; bases unmatched to any gene: 6. The DNA for the CDR3 is TGTGCCAGCTCACTCCGGGACAGTATCTACGAGCAGTACTTC. This sequence encodes CASSLRDSIYEQYF.

In DNA form, the CDR3 reads TGTGCCAGCAGTAAGACAGGGGGCACTGAAGCTTTCTTT. As protein: CASSKTGGTEAFF. This rearrangement joins TRBV27 to TRBJ1-1; 9 nucleotides line up with TRBD1. There are 13 residues in the CDR3. Germline CDR1 MNHEY, CDR2 SMNVEV (reference sequence). V trimming: 5 bases; J trimming: 4 bases; junction bases outside the gene matches: 2.

This sequence joins TRBV2 and TRBJ1-1; maybe TRBD1 (6 bases). CDR3 size: 13 residues. CDR1 and CDR2 (germline): SNHLY, FYNNEI. Trimming pared 7 bases from V and 4 bases from J, leaving 13 bases between. CDR3 coding DNA: TGTGCCAGCACCGGGGACATTCCCACTGAAGCTTTCTTT. This encodes CASTGDIPTEAFF.

This clone was detected a few times. The rearrangement links TRBV29-1 to TRBJ1-1; 7 bases are shared with TRBD1. The CDR3 is made up of 12 amino acids. V lost 6 bases and J lost 2; bases outside the gene matches: 3. Looked up from germline, CDR1 is SQVTM and CDR2 is ANQGSEA. The CDR3 reads CSVNRGNTEAFF. The CDR3 DNA reads TGCAGCGTAAACAGGGGAAACACTGAAGCTTTCTTT.

The J gene is TRBJ2-7, the V gene TRBV5-1, with D maybe TRBD2 (5 bases). The germline V gene has CDR1 SGHRS and CDR2 YFSETQ. CDR3 length: 13 residues. Between the trimmed V and J ends, which lost 4 bases and 2 bases, there was a span of 10 bases. CDR3 residues: CASSGRGTYEQYF. CDR3 DNA sequence: TGCGCCAGCAGCGGTCGGGGAACCTACGAGCAGTACTTC.

The rearrangement links TRBV7-3 to TRBJ2-7, with TRBD1 matching 10 bases. With 5 bases clipped from V and 4 bases from J, the junction kept 8 bases outside the gene matches. Germline loops: CDR1 SGHTA, CDR2 FQGTGA. This CDR3 spans 15 amino acids. The CDR3 spells CASSAGTGAAYEQYF. In DNA, the CDR3 is TGTGCCAGCAGCGCCGGGACAGGGGCTGCTTACGAGCAGTACTTC.

The chain has TRBV4-2 and TRBJ2-1; 8 positions match TRBD2. With 0 bases clipped from V and 2 bases from J, the junction kept 9 bases outside the gene matches. CDR3 length equals 18 residues. Germline V lookup: CDR1 LGHNA, CDR2 YNFKEQ. CDR3 residues: CASSQEDFGTRAYNEQFF. The CDR3 DNA reads TGTGCCAGCAGCCAAGAAGATTTCGGGACTAGGGCCTACAATGAGCAGTTCTTC.

V usage is TRBV6-6 and J usage is TRBJ1-2; 10 bases map to TRBD1. Germline CDR1 is MNHNY and CDR2 is SVGAGI (reference sequence). The CDR3 is 16 amino acids. The V and J ends lost 6 bases and 8 bases, in that order; junction bases with no gene match: 15. The CDR3 DNA sequence: TGTGCCAGCAGCTCATTCCCGGGACAGGGGTCGGAGGGCTACACCTTC. It yields the protein CASSSFPGQGSEGYTF.

This chain uses TRBV29-1 with TRBJ2-2, with unresolved D. This CDR3 region has 15 residues. The germline V and J ends were trimmed by 8 bases and 0 bases, with 16 bases remaining between them. Germline V CDR1 and CDR2: SQVTM, ANQGSEA. The CDR3 protein is CSIAPRLPNTGELFF. CDR3 nucleotide sequence: TGCAGCATTGCCCCCAGGTTGCCGAACACCGGGGAGCTGTTTTTT.

The chain carries TRBV6-1 and TRBJ1-2; 9 positions match TRBD1. Looked up from germline, CDR1 is MNHNS and CDR2 is SASEGT. V shed 2 bases and J 5 bases; nucleotides not matched to a gene: 3. The CDR3 spans 14 residues. The CDR3 region has the DNA TGTGCCAGCAGTGAACTGACAGGGGGGTATGGCTACACCTTC. This gives the protein CASSELTGGYGYTF.

The rearrangement links TRBV29-1 to TRBJ1-2; 10 nucleotides agree with TRBD1. The V and J ends lost 4 bases and 6 bases, in that order; junction bases with no gene match: 8. This CDR3 has 14 amino acids. Germline V gives CDR1 SQVTM, CDR2 ANQGSEA. The CDR3 is CSVATLGQGDGYTF. CDR3 nucleotides: TGCAGCGTTGCAACGCTAGGACAGGGGGATGGCTACACCTTC. The variable domain in full, completed from reference TRBV29-1 and TRBJ1-2, reads SAVISQKPSRDICQRGTSLTIQCQVDSQVTMMFWYRQQPGQSLTLIATANQGSEATYESGFVIDKFPISRPNLTFSTLTVSNMSPEDSSIYLCSVATLGQGDGYTFGSGTRLTVV.

The chain is built from TRBV4-3 and TRBJ2-3; no reliable D call. V lost 4 bases to trimming and J lost 5 bases, with 10 bases between them. The CDR3 runs 13 residues. Germline V gene data show CDR1 as LGHNA and CDR2 as YSLEER. CDR3 protein: CASSPQRGDTQYF. CDR3 bases: TGCGCCAGCAGCCCCCAAAGAGGAGATACGCAGTATTTT.

The chain employs TRBV2 and TRBJ1-5, with 7 bases fitting TRBD1. The CDR3 spans 14 residues. With V trimmed by 8 bases and J by 4 bases, 8 bases remained unmatched. Germline lookup yields CDR1 SNHLY and CDR2 FYNNEI. The CDR3 spells CASRGGFRNQPQHF. The CDR3 coding sequence is TGTGCCAGCCGAGGGGGCTTTCGTAATCAGCCCCAGCATTTT.

CDR3 coding DNA: TGTGCCAGTTCAAAGGCGGGAATGAACACTGAAGCTTTCTTT. Translating it yields CASSKAGMNTEAFF. V usage is TRBV27 and J usage is TRBJ1-1; D call uncertain. Germline V gene sequence: CDR1 MNHEY, CDR2 SMNVEV (reference sequence). The V end was cut by 9 bases, the J end by 0 bases, with 14 bases between. This CDR3 is built from 14 residues.